The present entry profiles one T cell receptor beta chain with its context. It lacks a known antigen. Base-call qualities are not available, and no considerably larger clone is one nucleotide away. The cysteine opens and the phenylalanine closes a CDR3 of 15 amino acids. The entry retains the CDR3 DNA only, 45 bases that are in frame from base 1. V is reduced by 5 bases and J by 2 bases, leaving a spacing of 14 bases between them. CDR1 LNHDA and CDR2 SQIVND were looked up in the germline V gene (reference sequence). These data are taken from a study of OX40 agonist ivuxolimab in advanced cancers. A note on the overall study: Ivuxolimab, which targeted the costimulatory receptor OX40 (CD134), was an agonistic, fully human IgG2 monoclonal antibody. Patients were allowed to have had prior anti-PD-1, anti-PD-L1 or anti-CTLA-4 therapy, and 40% to 45% of the dose-escalation patients had previously received checkpoint inhibitors. Partial responses were achieved by three dose-escalation patients, of whom one had hepatocellular carcinoma and two had cutaneous melanoma. The paper reports the monotherapy dose-escalation portion (N of about 51 patients) of the phase I ivuxolimab trial. Intravenous ivuxolimab was administered to patients every 2 weeks at six dose levels: 0.01, 0.1, 0.3, 1.5, 3 and 10 mg/kg. The dose-escalation cohort was about 86% male with a mean age of about 60 years, ranging from roughly 23 to 79. Peripheral TCRbeta sequencing aimed to test whether ivuxolimab altered TCR sequence diversity and caused clonal T-cell expansion. Among the approximately 50 dose-escalation patients, around 19 had hepatocellular carcinoma, approximately 15 melanoma, 9 renal cell carcinoma and 9 head and neck cancer.

Patients with a history of autoimmune disease or receiving systemic immunosuppression were excluded from the trial. In every dose cohort, peripheral blood was drawn for TCR sequencing at baseline, cycle 4 day 1, and cycle 7 day 1. The samples were drawn from a first-in-human, open-label, multicenter phase I dose-escalation trial of ivuxolimab. Adults with locally advanced or metastatic melanoma, renal cell carcinoma, hepatocellular carcinoma or head and neck squamous cell carcinoma were enrolled in the trial. Before TCR sequencing, CD4+ T cells and CD8+ T cells from peripheral blood were sorted into separate populations. Here is what the overall study found, with its caveats: At doses of 0.1 to 3.0 mg/kg, clonal expansion of both CD4+ and CD8+ blood T cells was observed from baseline to week 6. On average, CD8+ T cells showed more expanded clones than CD4+ T cells after ivuxolimab. Partial responders in the 0.1-3.0 mg/kg groups had among the lowest normalized peripheral clonal expansion, especially among CD8+ T cells. Antigen specificity was not determined for the clonally expanded peripheral T cells. Low levels of normalized T-cell clonal expansion were also seen in some patients who did not respond.

Genomic DNA was extracted from sorted cells for sequencing of the TCRbeta CDR3 region. The immunoSEQ Assay was used for sequencing of TCRbeta CDR3 regions. The clones in this table, taken by TCRdb from immuneACCESS, are in-frame only. Not every clone is retained; where verified, under half of the shortfall comes from an unresolved V gene, and the cause of the rest is unknown. Recorded for this sample are roughly 64,000 clones; around 80% of them occurred a single time. 2.1% of the sample is held by the ten biggest clonotypes. The specimen was CD4+ or CD8+ T cells sorted from blood, collected in a trial of the OX40 agonist ivuxolimab. The chain couples TRBV19 to TRBJ2-3; TRBD1 could be the D gene, as 6 bases match. The TCR sequence derives from an adult with an advanced solid tumor such as melanoma, head and neck, liver or kidney cancer. The CDR3 protein: CASSPDRTVTDTQYF. The sequenced DNA is TGTGCCAGTAGTCCCGACAGGACGGTCACAGATACGCAGTATTTT.